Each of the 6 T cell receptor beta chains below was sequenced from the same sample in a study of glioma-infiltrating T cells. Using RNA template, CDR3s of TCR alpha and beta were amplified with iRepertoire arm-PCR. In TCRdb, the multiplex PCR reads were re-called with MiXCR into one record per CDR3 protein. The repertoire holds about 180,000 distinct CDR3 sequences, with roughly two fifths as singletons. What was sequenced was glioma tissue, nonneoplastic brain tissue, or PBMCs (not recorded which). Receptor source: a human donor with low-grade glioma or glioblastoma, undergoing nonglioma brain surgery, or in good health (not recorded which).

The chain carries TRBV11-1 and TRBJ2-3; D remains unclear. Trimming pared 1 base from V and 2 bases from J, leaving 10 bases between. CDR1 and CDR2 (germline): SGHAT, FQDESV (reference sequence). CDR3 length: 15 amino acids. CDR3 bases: TGTGCCAGCAGCTTAGAGGCGGAGATCACAGATACGCAGTATTTT. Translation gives CASSLEAEITDTQYF.

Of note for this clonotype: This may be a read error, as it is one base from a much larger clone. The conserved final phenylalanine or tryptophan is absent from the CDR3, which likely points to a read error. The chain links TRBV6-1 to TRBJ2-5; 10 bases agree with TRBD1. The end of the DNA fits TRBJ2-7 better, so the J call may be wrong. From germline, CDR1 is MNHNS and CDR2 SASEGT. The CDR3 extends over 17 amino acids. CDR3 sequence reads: CASSPLVGTGASYEQYL. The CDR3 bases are TGTGCCAGCAGCCCACTGGTAGGGACAGGGGCTTCGTACGAGCAGTACCTC.

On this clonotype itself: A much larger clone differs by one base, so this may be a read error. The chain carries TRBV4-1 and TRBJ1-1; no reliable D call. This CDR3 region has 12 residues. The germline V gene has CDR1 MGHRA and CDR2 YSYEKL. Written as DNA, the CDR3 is TGCGCCAGCAGCCAAGGGGCCGGAGAAGCTTTATTT. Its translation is CASSQGAGEALF.

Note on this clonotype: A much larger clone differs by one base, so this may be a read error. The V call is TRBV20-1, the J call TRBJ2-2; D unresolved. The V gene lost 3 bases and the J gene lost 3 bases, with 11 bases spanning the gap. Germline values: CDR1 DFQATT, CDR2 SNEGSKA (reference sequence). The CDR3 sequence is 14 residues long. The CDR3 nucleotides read TGCAGTGCTAGTCGTATCACGCACACCGGGGAGCTGTTTTTT. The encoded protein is CSASRITHTGELFF.

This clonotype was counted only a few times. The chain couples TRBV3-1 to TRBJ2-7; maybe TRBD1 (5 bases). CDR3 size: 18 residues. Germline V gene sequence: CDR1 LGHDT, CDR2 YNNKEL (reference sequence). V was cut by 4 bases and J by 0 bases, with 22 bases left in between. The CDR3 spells CASSPRLGWGRSSYEQYF. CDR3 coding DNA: TGTGCCAGCAGCCCAAGATTGGGTTGGGGCCGGAGCTCCTACGAGCAGTACTTC.

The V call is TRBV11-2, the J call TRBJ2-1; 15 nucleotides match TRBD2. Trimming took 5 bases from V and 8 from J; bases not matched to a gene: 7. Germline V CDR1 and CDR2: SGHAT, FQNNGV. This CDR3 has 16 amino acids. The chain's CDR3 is CASSMGLAGGHHEQFF. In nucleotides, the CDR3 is TGTGCCAGCAGCATGGGACTAGCGGGAGGCCATCATGAGCAGTTCTTC.